A single sample is the source of the 11 T cell receptor beta chains below, sequenced in a study of T-cell memory formation after mild COVID-19 (dated by TCRdb to about 2021). Library preparation was by 5' RACE. Sequencing used an Illumina NovaSeq 6000. Using fastp trimming at Q25 and MiXCR clonotype assembly, TCRdb reanalyzed the public sequencing data and kept in-frame beta chains. Each entry is one CDR3 protein sequence, shown with its most common DNA and genes. This sample gives 400,000 to 500,000 distinct CDR3 sequences in total; 15% to 20% of them show up just once. 20% to 25% of the sample comes from the top ten. The sequenced sample consisted of PBMCs or a T cell subset sorted from them (not recorded which). The receptors were sampled from a man aged 18 to 35 who had mild COVID-19 (a few samples of this study predate the infection). The sample titles of this study are shuffled in the database, so cell type and time point are left out; the donor was told from shared clones.

The rearrangement links TRBV14 to TRBJ2-2; D gene uncertain. Germline CDR1 reads SGHDN; CDR2 reads FVKESK. The CDR3 consists of 14 residues. V was pared by 0 bases and J by 7 bases, with 9 bases between. CDR3 loop: CASSQELRDGELFF. CDR3 DNA sequence: TGTGCCAGCAGCCAAGAACTCCGCGACGGGGAGCTGTTTTTT.

A few counts support this clonotype. This chain connects TRBV5-1 to TRBJ1-2; maybe TRBD1 (6 bases). Trimming shortened V by 1 base and J by 4 bases, and 17 bases separated the two germline ends. CDR3 size: 16 residues. The germline V gene encodes CDR1 SGHRS and CDR2 YFSETQ. CDR3 bases: TGCGCCAGCAGCTTGTGGACAGCTTCCGAAAGCTATGGCTACACCTTC. This sequence encodes CASSLWTASESYGYTF.

This clonotype was seen a few times. The V and J genes are TRBV7-9 and TRBJ2-7, with D possibly TRBD1 on 5 matching bases. The CDR3 totals 13 residues. The germline V and J ends were trimmed by 5 bases and 3 bases, with 11 bases remaining between them. Looked up from germline, CDR1 is SEHNR and CDR2 is FQNEAQ (reference sequence). This CDR3 reads CASSRQSDYEQYF. The CDR3, as DNA: TGTGCCAGCAGCAGACAGTCCGACTACGAGCAGTACTTC.

The genes are TRBV5-1 and TRBJ2-3, with 7 nucleotides matching TRBD1. CDR1 and CDR2 from the germline V gene are SGHRS and YFSETQ. This CDR3 has 14 amino acids. After removal of 2 bases from V and 5 bases from J, the junction contained 5 bases not matched to a gene. CDR3: CASSFGTAGDTQYF. CDR3 DNA sequence: TGCGCCAGCAGCTTTGGGACAGCCGGAGATACGCAGTATTTT.

This clonotype showed up many times. The chain carries TRBV7-9 and TRBJ2-3; TRBD1 aligns across 7 bases. CDR1 is SEHNR, CDR2 FQNEAQ, per germline (reference sequence). The CDR3 spans 13 residues. Losses at the gene ends were 5 bases for V and 4 bases for J; bases not matched to a gene: 3. CDR3 coding DNA: TGTGCCAGCAGCCCGAGGGGGCCAGATACGCAGTATTTT. Protein product: CASSPRGPDTQYF.

This clonotype was observed a handful of times. The V and J genes are TRBV7-9 and TRBJ1-2; D is uncertain. The V gene's germline CDR1 is SEHNR and CDR2 FQNEAQ (reference sequence). The CDR3 length is 13 residues. Trimming cost V 5 bases and J 1 base, with 8 bases left between them. This CDR3 is CASSISNNYGYTF. The CDR3 nucleotides are TGTGCCAGCAGCATCAGCAATAACTATGGCTACACCTTC. The variable domain in full, with the rest retrieved from reference TRBV7-9 and TRBJ1-2, is DTGVSQNPRHKITKRGQNVTFRCDPISEHNRLYWYRQTLGQGPEFLTYFQNEAQLEKSRLLSDRFSAERPKGSFSTLEIQRTEQGDSAMYLCASSISNNYGYTFGSGTRLTVV.

Comments on this clonotype: A read error may explain this, as a much larger clone is one base away. The chain joins TRBV20-1 to TRBJ1-2; D ambiguous. There are 11 residues in the CDR3. CDR1 is DFQATT and CDR2 is SNEGSKA in the germline V gene (reference sequence). For the CDR3, the DNA is TGCGGCGTGGGGTTGTATGATGGCTACACCTTC. This gives the protein CGVGLYDGYTF.

This chain connects TRBV30 to TRBJ2-3; unclear D gene. Germline CDR1 GTSNPN, CDR2 SVGIG (reference sequence). The germline V and J ends were trimmed by 0 bases and 3 bases, with 22 bases remaining between them. This CDR3 spans 18 amino acids. The CDR3 DNA reads TGTGCCTGGAGTGTCAGACGGCGGACCCGACTCCTTACAGATACGCAGTATTTT. Amino acid sequence: CAWSVRRRTRLLTDTQYF.

The table lists this clonotype with a few counts. The chain links TRBV7-3 to TRBJ2-5; D possibly uses TRBD1 or TRBD2 (5 bases each). This CDR3 has 15 residues. CDR1 and CDR2 (germline): SGHTA, FQGTGA. Trimming took 3 bases from V and 7 from J, leaving 18 bases between them. CDR3 in DNA: TGTGCCAGCAGCTTCATAGCGCTACACAGGTTGACCCAGTACTTC. Amino acid sequence: CASSFIALHRLTQYF.

This clonotype has more than one count but fewer than ten. The V gene is TRBV4-1, the J gene TRBJ2-5, with D perhaps TRBD1 or TRBD2 (6 bases each). The length of the CDR3 is 15 residues. The germline V and J ends were trimmed by 0 bases and 5 bases, with 13 bases remaining between them. CDR1 MGHRA and CDR2 YSYEKL come from the germline V gene. CDR3 sequence: CASSQEGRGQETQYF. The CDR3 DNA is TGCGCCAGCAGCCAAGAGGGTCGGGGGCAGGAGACCCAGTACTTC.

This clonotype was seen a few times. The chain combines TRBV7-2 with TRBJ1-2; the D is unclear. V lost 2 bases to trimming and J lost 7 bases, with 11 bases between them. The CDR3 loop spans 13 amino acids. Germline V gene data show CDR1 as SGHTA and CDR2 as FQGNSA. CDR3 sequence: CASSLYEGPGYTF. As DNA, the CDR3 is TGTGCCAGCAGCTTATACGAGGGCCCTGGCTACACCTTC.